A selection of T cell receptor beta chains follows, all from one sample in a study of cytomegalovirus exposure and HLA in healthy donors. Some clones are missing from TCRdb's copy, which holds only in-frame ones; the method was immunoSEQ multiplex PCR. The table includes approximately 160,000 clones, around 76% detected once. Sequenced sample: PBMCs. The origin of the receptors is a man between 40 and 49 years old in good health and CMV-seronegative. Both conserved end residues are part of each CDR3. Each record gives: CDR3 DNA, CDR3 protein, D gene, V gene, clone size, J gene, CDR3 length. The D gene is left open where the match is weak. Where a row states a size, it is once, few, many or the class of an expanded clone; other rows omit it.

CDR3nt: TGCGCCAGCAGCTTGGCCGTGACAGGGGCGGGGCAGTACTTC
CDR3aa: CASSLAVTGAGQYF
d_gene: TRBD1
v_gene: TRBV5-1
abundance: NA
j_gene: TRBJ2-7
len: 14

CDR3nt: TGTGCCAGCAGCCCCGGGACTGCCTTTCTAGAGACCCAGTACTTC
CDR3aa: CASSPGTAFLETQYF
d_gene: NA
v_gene: TRBV9
abundance: NA
j_gene: TRBJ2-5
len: 15

CDR3nt: TGTGCCAGCTTCGGGGGGACAGGAGCTGGAAACACCATATATTTT
CDR3aa: CASFGGTGAGNTIYF
d_gene: TRBD1
v_gene: TRBV18
abundance: once
j_gene: TRBJ1-3
len: 15

CDR3nt: TGTGCCAGCAGTTTAATCACAGGGACGGCCTACGAGCAGTACTTC
CDR3aa: CASSLITGTAYEQYF
d_gene: NA
v_gene: TRBV28
abundance: few
j_gene: TRBJ2-7
len: 15

CDR3nt: TGTGCCAGCAGAAGGGGACAGTCCAATGAGCAGTTCTTC
CDR3aa: CASRRGQSNEQFF
d_gene: TRBD1
v_gene: TRBV7-7
abundance: NA
j_gene: TRBJ2-1
len: 13

CDR3nt: TGTGCCAGCAGCCCTTTTAGCGGGAGTCAAGAGACCCAGTACTTC
CDR3aa: CASSPFSGSQETQYF
d_gene: TRBD2
v_gene: TRBV7-2
abundance: NA
j_gene: TRBJ2-5
len: 15

CDR3nt: TGTGCCACCAGCGGGGACTCCCTCGTTAGCAATGAGCAGTTCTTC
CDR3aa: CATSGDSLVSNEQFF
d_gene: NA
v_gene: TRBV15
abundance: once
j_gene: TRBJ2-1
len: 15

CDR3nt: TGTGCCAGCAGCTTGGGCCCTAGGACTAACTATGGCTACACCTTC
CDR3aa: CASSLGPRTNYGYTF
d_gene: NA
v_gene: TRBV5-5
abundance: NA
j_gene: TRBJ1-2
len: 15

CDR3nt: TGTGCCAGTACCCAGACTAGCGGATATTACTACAATGAGCAGTTCTTC
CDR3aa: CASTQTSGYYYNEQFF
d_gene: TRBD2
v_gene: TRBV19
abundance: NA
j_gene: TRBJ2-1
len: 16

CDR3nt: TGTGCCAGCAGCTTGACAGGGAGGGGGGAAATCCAAGAGACCCAGTACTTC
CDR3aa: CASSLTGRGEIQETQYF
d_gene: NA
v_gene: TRBV5-4
abundance: NA
j_gene: TRBJ2-5
len: 17

CDR3nt: TGTGCCAGCAGCTCCGGACAGAATGAAGCTTTCTTT
CDR3aa: CASSSGQNEAFF
d_gene: NA
v_gene: TRBV7-9
abundance: NA
j_gene: TRBJ1-1
len: 12

CDR3nt: TGCAGCGTTGACCCCCAGGGTAACAACGGCCTGACTTTC
CDR3aa: CSVDPQGNNGLTF
d_gene: NA
v_gene: TRBV29-1
abundance: few
j_gene: TRBJ2-6
len: 13

CDR3nt: TGTGCCAGCAGTTTAGGGACAGGGCCTGCCGGGGAGCTGTTTTTT
CDR3aa: CASSLGTGPAGELFF
d_gene: TRBD1
v_gene: TRBV27
abundance: NA
j_gene: TRBJ2-2
len: 15

CDR3nt: TGTGCCAGTAGTACCGGGACAGGCTACGAGCAGTACTTC
CDR3aa: CASSTGTGYEQYF
d_gene: TRBD1
v_gene: TRBV19
abundance: NA
j_gene: TRBJ2-7
len: 13

CDR3nt: TGTGCCAGTAGTATGTCGCGGGACGGCTACAATGAGCAGTTCTTC
CDR3aa: CASSMSRDGYNEQFF
d_gene: NA
v_gene: TRBV19
abundance: NA
j_gene: TRBJ2-1
len: 15

CDR3nt: TGTGCCAGTAGGGACAGGACCCGCAATCAGCCCCAGCATTTT
CDR3aa: CASRDRTRNQPQHF
d_gene: TRBD1
v_gene: TRBV19
abundance: NA
j_gene: TRBJ1-5
len: 14

CDR3nt: TGTGCCAGCAGCGACGACAGTAAAACTGAAGCTTTCTTT
CDR3aa: CASSDDSKTEAFF
d_gene: NA
v_gene: TRBV11-3
abundance: NA
j_gene: TRBJ1-1
len: 13

CDR3nt: TGTGCAAGTCGCTTACCCGCAGGTGCTTACTATGGCTACACCTTC
CDR3aa: CASRLPAGAYYGYTF
d_gene: NA
v_gene: TRBV12-2
abundance: NA
j_gene: TRBJ1-2
len: 15

CDR3nt: TGTGCCAGCAGCTTAGAAGCGGGAGTCGGGCATGAGCAGTTCTTC
CDR3aa: CASSLEAGVGHEQFF
d_gene: TRBD2
v_gene: TRBV7-3
abundance: NA
j_gene: TRBJ2-1
len: 15

CDR3nt: TGTGCCAGTAGTATACTTGGGGGCAGGGAAAATCAGCCCCAGCATTTT
CDR3aa: CASSILGGRENQPQHF
d_gene: NA
v_gene: TRBV19
abundance: NA
j_gene: TRBJ1-5
len: 16

CDR3nt: TGTGCCAGCCAGACTCTACTCAACTACAATGAGCAGTTCTTC
CDR3aa: CASQTLLNYNEQFF
d_gene: NA
v_gene: TRBV6-5
abundance: NA
j_gene: TRBJ2-1
len: 14

CDR3nt: TGTGCCAGCAGTCGACAGGGGTCAGATACGCAGTATTTT
CDR3aa: CASSRQGSDTQYF
d_gene: TRBD1
v_gene: TRBV6-5
abundance: once
j_gene: TRBJ2-3
len: 13

CDR3nt: TGTGCCAGCAGCTTAGGGGCGGGGGAGCAGTTCTTC
CDR3aa: CASSLGAGEQFF
d_gene: NA
v_gene: TRBV7-2
abundance: NA
j_gene: TRBJ2-1
len: 12

CDR3nt: TGTGCCAGCAGCTCTTCCGGGACTAGGGCTTACAATGAGCAGTTCTTC
CDR3aa: CASSSSGTRAYNEQFF
d_gene: TRBD2
v_gene: TRBV5-4
abundance: NA
j_gene: TRBJ2-1
len: 16

CDR3nt: TGTGCCAGCAGTTCGACGGGAGTGGGCACCGGGGAGCTGTTTTTT
CDR3aa: CASSSTGVGTGELFF
d_gene: NA
v_gene: TRBV27
abundance: NA
j_gene: TRBJ2-2
len: 15

CDR3nt: TGTGCCAGTAGGGACAGCATTAACTATGGCTACACCTTC
CDR3aa: CASRDSINYGYTF
d_gene: NA
v_gene: TRBV19
abundance: once
j_gene: TRBJ1-2
len: 13

CDR3nt: TGTGCCAGTAGTGTAGCAGCGAGCACAGATACGCAGTATTTT
CDR3aa: CASSVAASTDTQYF
d_gene: NA
v_gene: TRBV19
abundance: NA
j_gene: TRBJ2-3
len: 14